This TCR beta chain was sequenced for a study of blood T cell repertoires in COVID-19. In the original analysis: Estimates of nucleated cell counts were drawn from the amplification of reference gene primers. Repertoires were generated with immunoSEQ multiplex PCR, while TCRdb's copy carries only in-frame clones and drops some. That table gives V, J and clone size, and the DNA gave D and trimming. The sample records roughly 500,000 clones, 88% being singletons. The sample holds one count of this clone. For recovered donors of Cohort 3, there were two negative PCRs, clearance, or symptom resolution. The source of this sequence is a woman in her thirties or forties who had recovered from COVID-19. Specimen: PBMCs or T cells enriched from blood (not recorded which).

The CDR3 nucleotides are TGTGCCAGCAAATCCGAACCGGGACACAGATTGGAGACCCAGTACTTC. It is translated as CASKSEPGHRLETQYF. The J gene is TRBJ2-5, the V gene TRBV2, with D possibly matching TRBD1 (6 bases). V lost 7 bases and J 5 bases, leaving 23 bases between the germline ends. Germline V gene data show CDR1 as SNHLY and CDR2 as FYNNEI. The CDR3 is 16 amino acids.